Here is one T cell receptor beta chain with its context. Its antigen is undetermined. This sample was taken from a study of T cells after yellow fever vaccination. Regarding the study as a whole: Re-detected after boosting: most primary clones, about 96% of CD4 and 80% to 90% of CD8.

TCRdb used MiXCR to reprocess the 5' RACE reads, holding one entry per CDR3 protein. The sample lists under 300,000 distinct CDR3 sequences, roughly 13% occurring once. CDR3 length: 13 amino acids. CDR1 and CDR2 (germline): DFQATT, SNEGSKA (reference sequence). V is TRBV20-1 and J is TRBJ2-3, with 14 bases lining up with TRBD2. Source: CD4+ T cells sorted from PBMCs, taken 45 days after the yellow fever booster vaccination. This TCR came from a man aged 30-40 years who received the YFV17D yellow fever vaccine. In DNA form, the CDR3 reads TGCAGCGGGACTAGCGGGAGACTAGATACGCAGTATTTT. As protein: CSGTSGRLDTQYF.